The 11 T cell receptor beta chains reported below all come from one sample, sequenced in a study of T cells after yellow fever vaccination. From the 5' RACE reads, TCRdb called clonotypes with MiXCR, one entry per CDR3 protein. This sample has a few hundred thousand distinct CDR3 sequences, with about 19% found just once. Sequencing used PBMCs, obtained 15 days after the yellow fever booster vaccination. The receptor set was obtained from a man younger than 40 who received the YFV17D yellow fever vaccine.

The CDR3 nucleotides read TGTGCCAGCAGTGAAACCCGTAACAGCAGAGGGGACGAGCAGTACTTC. Protein: CASSETRNSRGDEQYF. The gene calls are TRBV25-1 and TRBJ2-7, with D possibly being TRBD1 or TRBD2 (5 bases each). Germline loops: CDR1 MGHDK, CDR2 SYGVNS. V lost 2 bases and J lost 5, with 19 bases in between. This CDR3 contains 16 residues.

V and J are TRBV11-2 and TRBJ2-7; weak D call: TRBD1 (6 bases). Germline CDR1 is SGHAT and CDR2 is FQNNGV. The CDR3 is made up of 15 amino acids. Trimming pared 1 base from V and 4 bases from J, leaving 14 bases between. CDR3 coding DNA: TGTGCCAGCAGCTTAGGATGGGGGCGTGGGTACGAGCAGTACTTC. Translated: CASSLGWGRGYEQYF.

CDR3 amino acids: CASSLGGPGYTGELFF. Here the CDR3 DNA reads TGTGCCAGCAGCTTAGGGGGGCCAGGGTACACCGGGGAGCTGTTTTTT. The rearrangement links TRBV7-8 to TRBJ2-2; D might be TRBD1 (6 bases). V shed 1 base and J shed 3 bases, with 12 bases lying between them. The CDR3 length is 16 residues. The germline V gene has CDR1 SGHVS and CDR2 FQNEAQ.

This chain joins TRBV6-5 and TRBJ2-7; 10 bases map to TRBD1. CDR3 length: 16 amino acids. The V and J ends lost 0 bases and 2 bases, in that order; junction bases with no gene match: 4. Germline loops: CDR1 MNHEY, CDR2 SVGAGI. The CDR3 is CASSYSPGQGPYEQYF. The CDR3, as DNA: TGTGCCAGCAGTTACTCCCCGGGACAGGGGCCCTACGAGCAGTACTTC.

In this sample, this clonotype turned up once. The rearrangement joins TRBV6-5 to TRBJ1-2; the D is unclear. The CDR3 extends over 16 amino acids. Trimming stripped 0 bases from V and 4 bases from J, with 15 bases between. Germline V gives CDR1 MNHEY, CDR2 SVGAGI. The CDR3 here is CASSYSYVGGVYGYTF. In DNA, the CDR3 is TGTGCCAGCAGTTACTCGTACGTGGGAGGTGTCTATGGCTACACCTTC.

This clonotype came up many times. The J gene is TRBJ1-1, the V gene TRBV14, with D unclear. The germline V gene has CDR1 SGHDN and CDR2 FVKESK. This CDR3 region has 13 residues. Trimming took off 1 base at V and 2 bases at J, with 5 bases between the two ends. CDR3 coding DNA: TGTGCCAGCAGCCAAGGGCGTAACACTGAAGCTTTCTTT. Residues: CASSQGRNTEAFF.

This clonotype has a handful of counts. The chain carries TRBV27 and TRBJ1-1; tentative D call: TRBD1 (6 bases). This CDR3 has 15 amino acids. Germline CDR1 and CDR2: MNHEY and SMNVEV (reference sequence). Between the trimmed V and J ends, which lost 5 bases and 7 bases, there was a span of 20 bases. The chain's CDR3 is CASSPQAGAIGEAFF. CDR3 sequence (DNA): TGTGCCAGCAGTCCGCAGGCAGGGGCCATTGGTGAAGCTTTCTTT.

This clonotype was found many times. A read error may produce the germline difference seen at one junction end. The chain has TRBV5-1 and TRBJ2-7; no definite D call. Germline V gives CDR1 SGHRS, CDR2 YFSETQ. CDR3 length: 13 amino acids. DNA of the CDR3: TGTGCCAGCAGCTTAGAACAGTCCTACGAGCAGTACTTC. Its translation is CASSLEQSYEQYF. Complete variable domain (other parts from reference TRBV5-1 and TRBJ2-7): KAGVTQTPRYLIKTRGQQVTLSCSPISGHRSVSWYQQTPGQGLQFLFEYFSETQRNKGNFPGRFSGRQFSNSRSEMNVSTLELGDSALYLCASSLEQSYEQYFGPGTRLTVT.

This clonotype was counted only a few times. This chain links TRBV20-1 with TRBJ2-3; D unresolved. This CDR3 has 13 amino acids. Germline values: CDR1 DFQATT, CDR2 SNEGSKA (reference sequence). V lost 2 bases and J 0 bases, leaving 6 bases between the germline ends. CDR3 sequence reads: CSARLTSTDTQYF. Written as DNA, the CDR3 is TGCAGTGCTAGACTGACAAGCACAGATACGCAGTATTTT.

This clonotype was observed a handful of times. The rearrangement links TRBV14 to TRBJ2-2; D possibly corresponds to TRBD1 (5 bases). CDR3 length: 14 residues. Trimming left V 8 bases short and J 3 bases short, with 13 bases between. Germline V gives CDR1 SGHDN, CDR2 FVKESK. The CDR3 protein is CASQGTAYTGELFF. In DNA, the CDR3 is TGTGCCAGCCAGGGAACAGCATACACCGGGGAGCTGTTTTTT.

This clonotype was seen a few times. V gene TRBV7-2 combines with J gene TRBJ2-2; D call uncertain. Germline lookup yields CDR1 SGHTA and CDR2 FQGNSA. The CDR3 is 13 amino acids. With 4 bases removed from V and 9 bases from J, the gap between germline ends came to 12 bases. The CDR3 DNA reads TGTGCCAGCAGCTCGAGTCCGTGGAGGGAGCTGTTTTTT. Protein: CASSSSPWRELFF.